This T cell receptor (beta chain) was sequenced in a study of T cells in Graves' hyperthyroidism and ophthalmopathy. Of note for this clonotype: Since no conserved phenylalanine or tryptophan closes the CDR3, a read error is the likely cause.

CDR1 is MNHEY and CDR2 is SVGEGT in the germline V gene. The CDR3 spans 13 residues. TCR beta CDR3 regions were amplified from RNA. First-round RT-PCR targeting the TCR CDR3 was performed with the HTBI primer set. One entry per CDR3 protein, called by TCRdb with MiXCR from the multiplex PCR reads. The sample records hundreds of thousands of distinct CDR3 sequences, 24% being singletons. This receptor was obtained from a woman in her 30s with Graves' ophthalmopathy. The chain uses TRBV6-2 or TRBV6-3 and TRBJ1-5; D not certain. Sequenced input: blood. CDR3 residues: CASCYSRNQPQHV. The CDR3, as DNA: TGTGCCAGCTGTTACTCACGGAATCAGCCCCAGCATGTT.